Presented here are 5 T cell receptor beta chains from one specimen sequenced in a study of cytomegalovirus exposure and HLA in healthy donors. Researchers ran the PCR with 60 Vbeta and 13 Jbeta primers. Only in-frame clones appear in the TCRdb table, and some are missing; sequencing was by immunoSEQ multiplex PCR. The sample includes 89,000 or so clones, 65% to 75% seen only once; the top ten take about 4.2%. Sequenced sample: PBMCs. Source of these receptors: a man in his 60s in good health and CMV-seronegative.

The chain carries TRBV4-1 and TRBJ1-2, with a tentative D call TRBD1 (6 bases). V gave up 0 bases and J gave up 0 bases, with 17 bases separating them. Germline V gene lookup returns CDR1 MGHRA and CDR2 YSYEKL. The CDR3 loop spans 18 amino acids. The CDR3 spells CASSQEGGAELANYGYTF. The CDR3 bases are TGCGCCAGCAGCCAAGAAGGGGGAGCAGAGTTAGCTAACTATGGCTACACCTTC.

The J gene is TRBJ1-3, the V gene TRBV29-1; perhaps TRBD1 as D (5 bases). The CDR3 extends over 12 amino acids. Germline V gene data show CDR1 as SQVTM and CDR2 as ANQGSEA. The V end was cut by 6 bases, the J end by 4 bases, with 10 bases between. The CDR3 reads CSVREAGNTIYF. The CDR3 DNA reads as TGCAGCGTCAGGGAAGCAGGAAACACCATATATTTT.

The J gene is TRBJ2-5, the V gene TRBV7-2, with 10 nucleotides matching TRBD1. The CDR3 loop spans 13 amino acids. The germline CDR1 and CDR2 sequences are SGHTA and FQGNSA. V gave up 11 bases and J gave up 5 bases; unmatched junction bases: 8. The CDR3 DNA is TGTGCCCTCGGGGACAGGGGTCGGGAGACCCAGTACTTC. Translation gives CALGDRGRETQYF.

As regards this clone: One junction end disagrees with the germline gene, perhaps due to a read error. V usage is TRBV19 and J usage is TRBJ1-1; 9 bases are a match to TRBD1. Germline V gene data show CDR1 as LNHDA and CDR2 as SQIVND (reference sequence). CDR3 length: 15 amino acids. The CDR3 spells CASSATGQGNPEAFF. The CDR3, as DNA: TGTGCCAGTAGTGCGACCGGACAGGGGAACCCTGAAGCTTTCTTT.

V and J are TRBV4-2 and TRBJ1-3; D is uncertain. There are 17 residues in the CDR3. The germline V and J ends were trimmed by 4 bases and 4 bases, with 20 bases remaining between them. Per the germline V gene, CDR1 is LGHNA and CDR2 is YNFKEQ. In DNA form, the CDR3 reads TGTGCCAGCAGCCCCCCCGGCGGACTTAGGGCAGGAAACACCATATATTTT. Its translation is CASSPPGGLRAGNTIYF.